These 16 T cell receptor beta chains were all obtained from the same sample, sequenced in a study of identical twins. MiXCR, applied by TCRdb to the 5' RACE reads, yields one record per CDR3 protein. This sample has some 460,000 distinct CDR3 sequences, with approximately 14% found just once. This same sample was also taken into another study, of yellow fever vaccine responses in identical twins.

Specimen: CD4+ T cells sorted from blood. Every receptor here comes from a young woman in good health.

A few counts support this clonotype. The chain employs TRBV12-3 or TRBV12-4 and TRBJ1-2; D remains unclear. Trimming pared 1 base from V and 4 bases from J, leaving 7 bases between. CDR3 size: 13 residues. CDR3 region: CASSLVQVYGYTF. CDR3 in DNA: TGTGCCAGCAGTTTAGTGCAGGTCTATGGCTACACCTTC.

Ten or more counts support this clonotype. V and J are TRBV12-3 or TRBV12-4 and TRBJ1-5, with 9 positions matching TRBD1. V shed 1 base and J 7 bases; nucleotides not matched to a gene: 5. The CDR3 loop spans 15 amino acids. CDR3 in DNA: TGTGCCAGCAGTTTAGTGACAGGGGGTGAACAGCCCCAGCATTTT. It encodes CASSLVTGGEQPQHF.

Regarding this clonotype: Its ends do not fully match the called genes, so a read error is possible. J is TRBJ2-1 and V is TRBV2; D is perhaps TRBD2 (5 bases). In germline, CDR1 is SNHLY, CDR2 FYNNEI. This CDR3 comprises 14 residues. CDR3 bases: TGTGCCAACAGTGGTCTTAGGCGGGACAATGAGCAGTTCTTC. Amino acid sequence: CANSGLRRDNEQFF.

This clonotype was counted between two and nine times. CDR3 loop: CASSFRGLSHFTEAFF. CDR3 DNA: TGTGCCAGCAGTTTCAGGGGGTTATCCCACTTCACTGAAGCTTTCTTT. This chain uses TRBV6-5 with TRBJ1-1, with 7 bases identical to TRBD1. Germline loops: CDR1 MNHEY, CDR2 SVGAGI. The CDR3 contains 16 residues. The V segment lost 4 bases and the J segment 4 bases; nucleotides outside the gene matches: 12.

The chain uses TRBV29-1 and TRBJ2-7; 10 nucleotides align to TRBD1. This CDR3 spans 13 amino acids. The germline V gene encodes CDR1 SQVTM and CDR2 ANQGSEA. Trimming at V came to 5 bases and at J to 7 bases, leaving 8 bases not matched to a gene. CDR3 bases: TGCAGCGTTAAGACAGGGGGCTTCGGGGAGCAGTACTTC. This codes for CSVKTGGFGEQYF.

This clonotype appeared a few times. The chain links TRBV5-1 to TRBJ2-7, with TRBD1 matching over 9 bases. Trimming removed 0 bases from V and 2 bases from J; junction bases left unmatched: 6. The CDR3 loop spans 16 amino acids. The germline V gene has CDR1 SGHRS and CDR2 YFSETQ. The CDR3 nucleotides read TGCGCCAGCAGCTTGGCCGTGGGACAGGGAACCTACGAGCAGTACTTC. It encodes CASSLAVGQGTYEQYF.

This clonotype was found a few times. The V and J genes are TRBV12-3 or TRBV12-4 and TRBJ1-5; D call uncertain. There are 17 residues in the CDR3. V lost 1 base and J lost 0, with 13 bases in between. Here the CDR3 DNA reads TGTGCCAGCAGTTTAGGGTTTGGAGGGCATAGCAATCAGCCCCAGCATTTT. Translating it yields CASSLGFGGHSNQPQHF.

This clonotype was detected only a few times. A junction boundary mismatches the germline segment, possibly from a read error. This chain uses TRBV7-9 with TRBJ1-1; D uncertain. Per germline, CDR1 SEHNR and CDR2 FQNEAQ (reference sequence). This CDR3 spans 11 amino acids. The CDR3 DNA reads TGTGCCAGCAGCGCGTCTCTCCCCGATCGGTTT. Translating gives CASSASLPDRF.

The rearrangement links TRBV10-3 to TRBJ1-5, with a weak D call TRBD1 (5 bases). Germline V gene lookup returns CDR1 ENHRY and CDR2 SYGVKD. The CDR3 contains 13 residues. V lost 10 bases, J lost 3 bases, and 13 bases lay in between. The CDR3 is CATRGRDNQPQHF. The CDR3 nucleotides read TGTGCCACGCGGGGACGAGACAATCAGCCCCAGCATTTT.

This clonotype was observed many times. The CDR3 is CASSQEFRGLSNNEQFF. CDR3 DNA sequence: TGTGCCAGCAGCCAAGAGTTTAGGGGACTAAGCAACAATGAGCAGTTCTTC. The chain is built from TRBV4-2 and TRBJ2-1, with 7 bases fitting TRBD2. CDR1 is LGHNA and CDR2 is YNFKEQ in the germline V gene. J lost 5 bases, V lost 0 bases, and 10 bases had no gene match. The CDR3 is made up of 17 amino acids.

The rearrangement links TRBV9 to TRBJ2-2, with 7 nucleotides matching TRBD1. Per the germline V gene, CDR1 is SGDLS and CDR2 is YYNGEE. The ends lost 4 bases at V and 1 base at J; junction bases unmatched: 7. The CDR3 extends over 16 amino acids. The CDR3: CASSPRGTVNTGELFF. In DNA, the CDR3 is TGTGCCAGCAGCCCCCGAGGGACAGTGAACACCGGGGAGCTGTTTTTT.

The chain uses TRBV11-2 and TRBJ2-1; TRBD2 matches at 12 bases. Germline loops: CDR1 SGHAT, CDR2 FQNNGV. This CDR3 has 17 amino acids. V trimming: 3 bases; J trimming: 4 bases; junction bases outside the gene matches: 7. CDR3 in amino acids: CASSFIQLAGGYNEQFF. In DNA, the CDR3 is TGTGCCAGCAGCTTCATCCAACTAGCGGGGGGATACAATGAGCAGTTCTTC.

The V call is TRBV7-9, the J call TRBJ1-4; D remains unclear. Germline V lookup: CDR1 SEHNR, CDR2 FQNEAQ (reference sequence). The CDR3 totals 15 residues. The germline V and J ends were trimmed by 3 bases and 0 bases, with 8 bases remaining between them. CDR3 loop: CASSFPVATNEKLFF. In nucleotides, the CDR3 is TGTGCCAGCAGCTTCCCGGTTGCAACTAATGAAAAACTGTTTTTT.

This clonotype was counted a few times. The V gene is TRBV6-1, the J gene TRBJ2-2; perhaps D is TRBD1 or TRBD2 (5 bases each). This CDR3 region has 14 residues. Germline V gene data show CDR1 as MNHNS and CDR2 as SASEGT. Trimming took 5 bases from V and 5 from J, leaving 12 bases between them. The CDR3 sequence is CASSRDGRTGELFF. The CDR3 DNA sequence: TGTGCCAGCAGTCGGGACGGACGGACCGGGGAGCTGTTTTTT.

This clonotype was found a few times. The chain joins TRBV30 to TRBJ2-3; 7 bases are a match to TRBD2. CDR3 length: 14 amino acids. After removal of 0 bases from V and 4 bases from J, the junction contained 4 bases not matched to a gene. Germline lookup yields CDR1 GTSNPN and CDR2 SVGIG (reference sequence). CDR3 in amino acids: CAWSVRGGADTQYF. As DNA, the CDR3 is TGTGCCTGGAGTGTACGCGGGGGTGCAGATACGCAGTATTTT.

This clonotype was seen at least ten times. The rearrangement joins TRBV20-1 to TRBJ2-7, with D tentatively TRBD1 (6 bases). CDR1 is DFQATT, CDR2 SNEGSKA, per germline (reference sequence). The V and J ends lost 4 bases and 1 base respectively, with 11 bases between them. This CDR3 contains 13 residues. As DNA, the CDR3 is TGCAGTGCTACCGGACAGACTTCCTACGAGCAGTACTTC. It encodes CSATGQTSYEQYF.